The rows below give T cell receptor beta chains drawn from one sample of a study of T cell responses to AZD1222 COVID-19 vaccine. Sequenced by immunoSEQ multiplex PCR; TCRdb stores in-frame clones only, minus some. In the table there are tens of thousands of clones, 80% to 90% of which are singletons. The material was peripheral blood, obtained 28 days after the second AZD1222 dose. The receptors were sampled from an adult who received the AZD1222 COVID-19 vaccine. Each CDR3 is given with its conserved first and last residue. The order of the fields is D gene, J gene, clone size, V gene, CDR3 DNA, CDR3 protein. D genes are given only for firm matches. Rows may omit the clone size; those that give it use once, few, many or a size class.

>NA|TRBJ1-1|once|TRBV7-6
TGTGCCAGCAGCTTAATTCGTCGGGATAAAGCTTTCTTT
CASSLIRRDKAFF
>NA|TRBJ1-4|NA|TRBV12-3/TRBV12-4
TGTGCCAGCAGGAGAACTAATGAAAAACTGTTTTTT
CASRRTNEKLFF
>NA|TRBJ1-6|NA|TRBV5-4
TGTGCCAGCAGCCCGAATGGGGCAGTCAATTCACCCCTCCACTTT
CASSPNGAVNSPLHF
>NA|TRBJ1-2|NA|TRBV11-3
TGTGCCAGCAGCTTTACCGGGCCACTGAACTATGGCTACACCTTC
CASSFTGPLNYGYTF
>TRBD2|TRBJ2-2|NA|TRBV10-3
TGTGCCATCAGTGGACTAGCGGGAGTAGGCGGGGAGCTGTTTTTT
CAISGLAGVGGELFF
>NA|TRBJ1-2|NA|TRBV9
TGTGCCAGCAGCGAAGGAGGGCAGGGGCATGGCTACACCTTC
CASSEGGQGHGYTF
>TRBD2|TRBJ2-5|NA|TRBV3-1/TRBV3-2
TGTGCCAGCAGCCAAGATGGCGGGGGGTTCCAAGAGACCCAGTACTTC
CASSQDGGGFQETQYF
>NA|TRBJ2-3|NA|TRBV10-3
TGTGCCATCAGTGGCGGAGTCTCTTCTAGCACAGATACGCAGTATTTT
CAISGGVSSSTDTQYF
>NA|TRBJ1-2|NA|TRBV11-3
TGTGCCAGCAGCTTCGGGAGAGGGAGCTATGGCTACACCTTC
CASSFGRGSYGYTF
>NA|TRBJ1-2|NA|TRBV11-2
TGTGCCAGCACCGAGCTGGCACTAACTATGGTCTACACCTTC
CASTELALTMVYTF
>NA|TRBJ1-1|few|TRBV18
TGTGCCAGCTCACAAGGACAGAACACTGAAGCTTTCTTT
CASSQGQNTEAFF
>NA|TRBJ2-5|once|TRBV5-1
TGCGCCAGCAGCTTGGGGGCGCAGGAGACCCAGTACTTC
CASSLGAQETQYF
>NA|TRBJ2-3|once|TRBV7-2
TGTGCCAGCAGCGGCTTCTCATACGATACGCAGTATTTT
CASSGFSYDTQYF
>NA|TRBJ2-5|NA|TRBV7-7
TGTGCCAGCAGCCCCCAAGGGGGGCGCCTAGAGACCCAGTACTTC
CASSPQGGRLETQYF
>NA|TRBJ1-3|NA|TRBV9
TGTGCCAGCAGCGTAGTGGAGGGGTCTGGAAACACCATATATTTT
CASSVVEGSGNTIYF
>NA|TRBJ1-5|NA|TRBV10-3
TGTGCCATCAGTCGAGTGGGCAATCAGCCCCAGCATTTT
CAISRVGNQPQHF
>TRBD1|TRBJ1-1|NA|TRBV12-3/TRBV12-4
TGTGCCAGCAGTACCGGGACAGAGATTTTCTTT
CASSTGTEIFF
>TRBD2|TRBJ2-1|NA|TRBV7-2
TGTGCCAGCAGCTTAGGACTAGCGGTCTACAATGAGCAGTTCTTC
CASSLGLAVYNEQFF
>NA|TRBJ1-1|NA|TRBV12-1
TGTGCCAGGAGGGGGGAAGCTTTCTTT
CARRGEAFF
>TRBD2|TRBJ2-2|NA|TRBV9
TGTGCCAGCAGCGTAGAGTACAGACTAGCGGGAGCGGTCGACACCGGGGAGCTGTTTTTT
CASSVEYRLAGAVDTGELFF
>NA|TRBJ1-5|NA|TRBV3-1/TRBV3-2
TGTGCCAGCAGCGCCCCAGGGGCGTCAGCCCAGCATTTT
CASSAPGASAQHF
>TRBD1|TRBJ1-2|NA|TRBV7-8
TGTGCCAGCAGCTCATGGAAGGGGGCGGATGGCTACACCTTC
CASSSWKGADGYTF
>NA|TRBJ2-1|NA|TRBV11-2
TGTGCCAGCAGCGCGCCAGGGGCGGGGTCCTACAATGAGCAGTTCTTC
CASSAPGAGSYNEQFF